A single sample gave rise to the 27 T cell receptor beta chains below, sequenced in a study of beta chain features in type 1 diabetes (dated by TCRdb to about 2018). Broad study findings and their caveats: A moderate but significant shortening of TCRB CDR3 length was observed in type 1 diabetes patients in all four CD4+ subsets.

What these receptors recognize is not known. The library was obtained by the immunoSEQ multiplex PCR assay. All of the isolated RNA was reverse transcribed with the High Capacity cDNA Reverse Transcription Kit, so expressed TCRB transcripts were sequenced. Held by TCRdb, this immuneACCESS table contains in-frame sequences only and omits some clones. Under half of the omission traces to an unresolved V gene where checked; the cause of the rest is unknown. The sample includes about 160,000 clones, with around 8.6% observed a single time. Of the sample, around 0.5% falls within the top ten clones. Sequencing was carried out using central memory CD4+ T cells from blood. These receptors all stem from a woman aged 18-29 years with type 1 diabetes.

The CDR3 here is CASASAARTDTQYF. CDR3 coding DNA: TGTGCCAGCGCTTCGGCGGCCCGCACAGATACGCAGTATTTT. The chain is built from TRBV5-4 and TRBJ2-3; D gene unclear. Looked up from germline, CDR1 is SGHNT and CDR2 is YYREEE (reference sequence). CDR3 length equals 14 residues. Trimming pared 7 bases from V and 1 base from J, leaving 13 bases between. Based on the CDR3 plus reference TRBV5-4 and TRBJ2-3, the full variable domain is ETGVTQSPTHLIKTRGQQVTLRCSSQSGHNTVSWYQQALGQGPQFIFQYYREEENGRGNFPPRFSGLQFPNYSSELNVNALELDDSALYLCASASAARTDTQYFGPGTRLTVL.

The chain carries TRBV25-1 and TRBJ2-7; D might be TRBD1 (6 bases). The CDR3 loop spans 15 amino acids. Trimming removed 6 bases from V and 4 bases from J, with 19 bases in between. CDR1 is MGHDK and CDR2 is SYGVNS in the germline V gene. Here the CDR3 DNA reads TGTGCCAGCAGAGACCCTGCCAGGGGAGCATACGAGCAGTACTTC. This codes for CASRDPARGAYEQYF.

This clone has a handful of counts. The CDR3, as DNA: TGCGCCAGCAGCCAATATAGAGCGGACTACGAGCAGTACTTC. This encodes CASSQYRADYEQYF. The V call is TRBV4-3, the J call TRBJ2-7; TRBD2 might be the D (5 bases). CDR1 and CDR2 from the germline V gene are LGHNA and YSLEER. Deletions cut 2 bases from V and 3 bases from J, with 11 bases between. CDR3 length: 14 amino acids.

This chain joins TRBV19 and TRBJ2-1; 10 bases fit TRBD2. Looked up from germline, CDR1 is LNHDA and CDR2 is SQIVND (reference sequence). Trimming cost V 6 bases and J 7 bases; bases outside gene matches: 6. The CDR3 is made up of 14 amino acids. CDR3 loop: CASRSGGALNEQFF. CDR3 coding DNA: TGTGCCAGTAGGAGCGGGGGGGCATTGAATGAGCAGTTCTTC.

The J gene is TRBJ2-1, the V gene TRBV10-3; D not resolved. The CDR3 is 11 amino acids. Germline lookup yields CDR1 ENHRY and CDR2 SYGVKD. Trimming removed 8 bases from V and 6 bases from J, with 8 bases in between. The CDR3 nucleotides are TGTGCCATCGGGCTGAGCAATGAGCAGTTCTTC. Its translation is CAIGLSNEQFF.

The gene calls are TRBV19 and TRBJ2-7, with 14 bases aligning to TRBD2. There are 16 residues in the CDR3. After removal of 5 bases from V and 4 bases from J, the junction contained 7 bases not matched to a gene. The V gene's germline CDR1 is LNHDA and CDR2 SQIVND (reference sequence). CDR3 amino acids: CASSAGTSGSRYEQYF. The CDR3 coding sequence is TGTGCCAGTAGTGCCGGGACTAGCGGGAGTCGGTACGAGCAGTACTTC.

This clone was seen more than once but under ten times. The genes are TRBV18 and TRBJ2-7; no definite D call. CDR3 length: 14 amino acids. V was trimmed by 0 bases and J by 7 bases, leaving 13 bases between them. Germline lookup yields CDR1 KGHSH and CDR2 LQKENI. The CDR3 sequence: CASSPPATAREQYF. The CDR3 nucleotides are TGTGCCAGCTCACCACCGGCCACTGCTAGGGAGCAGTACTTC.

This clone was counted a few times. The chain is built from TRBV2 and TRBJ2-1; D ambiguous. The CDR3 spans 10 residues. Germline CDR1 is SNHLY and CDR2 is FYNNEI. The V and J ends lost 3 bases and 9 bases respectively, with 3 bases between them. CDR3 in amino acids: CASSDLEQFF. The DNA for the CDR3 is TGTGCCAGCAGTGACCTTGAGCAGTTCTTC.

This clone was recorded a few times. The CDR3 DNA reads as TGTGCCAGCAGTCCTGGGACAGGCACAGATACGCAGTATTTT. This gives the protein CASSPGTGTDTQYF. The chain employs TRBV6-1 and TRBJ2-3; 7 nucleotides match TRBD1. CDR3 length: 14 residues. Germline trimming cut 5 bases from V and 1 base from J; bases unmatched to any gene: 3. Germline V lookup: CDR1 MNHNS, CDR2 SASEGT.

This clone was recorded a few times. The CDR3 reads CASSLSAGMNEQFF. DNA of the CDR3: TGTGCCAGCAGCCTATCGGCAGGGATGAATGAGCAGTTCTTC. This chain joins TRBV7-9 and TRBJ2-1; D possibly corresponds to TRBD1 (5 bases). The CDR3 totals 14 residues. Trimming stripped 5 bases from V and 7 bases from J, with 15 bases between. Germline lookup yields CDR1 SEHNR and CDR2 FQNEAQ (reference sequence).

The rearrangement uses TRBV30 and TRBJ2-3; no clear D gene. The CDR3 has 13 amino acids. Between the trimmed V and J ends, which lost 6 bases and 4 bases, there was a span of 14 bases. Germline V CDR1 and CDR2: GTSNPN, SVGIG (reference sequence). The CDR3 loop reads CACFRPGADTQYF. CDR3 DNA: TGTGCCTGCTTCCGGCCGGGTGCAGATACGCAGTATTTT. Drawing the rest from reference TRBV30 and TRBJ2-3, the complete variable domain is SQTIHQWPATLVQPVGSPLSLECTVEGTSNPNLYWYRQAAGRGLQLLFYSVGIGQISSEVPQNLSASRPQDRQFILSSKKLLLSDSGFYLCACFRPGADTQYFGPGTRLTVL.

CDR3 in amino acids: CASSVSGGAGSPLHF. The CDR3 coding sequence is TGTGCCAGCAGCGTTAGCGGGGGCGCAGGCTCACCCCTCCACTTT. V is TRBV7-2 and J is TRBJ1-6; weak D call: TRBD1 (6 bases). Trimming removed 5 bases at V and 10 bases at J, with 18 bases between. The CDR3 is made up of 15 amino acids. Germline assignment: CDR1 SGHTA and CDR2 FQGNSA. The entire variable domain, with the rest obtained from reference TRBV7-2 and TRBJ1-6, is as follows: GAGVSQSPSNKVTEKGKDVELRCDPISGHTALYWYRQSLGQGLEFLIYFQGNSAPDKSGLPSDRFSAERTGGSVSTLTIQRTQQEDSAVYLCASSVSGGAGSPLHFGNGTRLTVT.

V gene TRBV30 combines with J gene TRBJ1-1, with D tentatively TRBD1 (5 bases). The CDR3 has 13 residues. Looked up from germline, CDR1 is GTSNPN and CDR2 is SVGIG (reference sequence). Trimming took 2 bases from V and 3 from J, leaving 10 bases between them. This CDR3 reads CAWSRQTDTEAFF. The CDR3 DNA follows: TGTGCCTGGAGTCGACAGACCGACACTGAAGCTTTCTTT.

CDR3 amino acids: CASSFKGAEEQYF. DNA of the CDR3: TGCGCCAGCAGCTTCAAGGGGGCGGAGGAGCAGTACTTC. This chain uses TRBV5-1 with TRBJ2-7, with 7 bases that match TRBD1. The CDR3 covers 13 residues. Trimming at V came to 2 bases and at J to 7 bases, leaving 6 bases not matched to a gene. Germline CDR1 SGHRS, CDR2 YFSETQ.

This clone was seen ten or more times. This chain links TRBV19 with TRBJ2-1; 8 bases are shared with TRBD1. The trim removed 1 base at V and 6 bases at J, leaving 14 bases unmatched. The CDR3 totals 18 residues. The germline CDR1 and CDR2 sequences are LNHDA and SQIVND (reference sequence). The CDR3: CASSIVRFEGTGANEQFF. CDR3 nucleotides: TGTGCCAGTAGTATAGTACGTTTTGAGGGGACAGGCGCCAATGAGCAGTTCTTC.

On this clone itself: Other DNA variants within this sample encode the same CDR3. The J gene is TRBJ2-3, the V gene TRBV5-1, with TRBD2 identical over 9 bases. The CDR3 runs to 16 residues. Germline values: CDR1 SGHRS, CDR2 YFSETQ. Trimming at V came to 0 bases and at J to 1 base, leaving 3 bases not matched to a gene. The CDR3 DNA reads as TGCGCCAGCAGCTTGGGCTCTAGCGGGGGCACAGATACGCAGTATTTT. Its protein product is CASSLGSSGGTDTQYF.

The CDR3 DNA reads TGTGCCAGCAGTGAATCCGGGACTGGAGGAAGCCAGTACTTC. Translated: CASSESGTGGSQYF. This chain joins TRBV25-1 and TRBJ2-5; D is possibly TRBD2 (6 bases). Trimming left V 1 base short and J 10 bases short, with 16 bases between. Germline CDR1 and CDR2: MGHDK and SYGVNS. This CDR3 has 14 residues. Drawing the rest from reference TRBV25-1 and TRBJ2-5, the complete variable domain is EADIYQTPRYLVIGTGKKITLECSQTMGHDKMYWYQQDPGMELHLIHYSYGVNSTEKGDLSSESTVSRIRTEHFPLTLESARPSHTSQYLCASSESGTGGSQYFGPGTRLLVL.

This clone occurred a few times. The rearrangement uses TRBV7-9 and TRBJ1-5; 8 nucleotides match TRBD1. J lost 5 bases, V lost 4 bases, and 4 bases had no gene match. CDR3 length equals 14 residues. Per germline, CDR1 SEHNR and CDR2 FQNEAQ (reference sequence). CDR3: CASSSGQADQPQHF. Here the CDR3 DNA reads TGTGCCAGCAGCTCGGGACAGGCGGATCAGCCCCAGCATTTT.

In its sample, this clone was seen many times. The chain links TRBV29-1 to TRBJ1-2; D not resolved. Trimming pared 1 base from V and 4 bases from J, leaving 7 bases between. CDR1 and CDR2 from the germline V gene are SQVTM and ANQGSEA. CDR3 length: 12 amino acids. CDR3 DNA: TGCAGCGTTGAAGCAGGATCCTATGGCTACACCTTC. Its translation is CSVEAGSYGYTF.

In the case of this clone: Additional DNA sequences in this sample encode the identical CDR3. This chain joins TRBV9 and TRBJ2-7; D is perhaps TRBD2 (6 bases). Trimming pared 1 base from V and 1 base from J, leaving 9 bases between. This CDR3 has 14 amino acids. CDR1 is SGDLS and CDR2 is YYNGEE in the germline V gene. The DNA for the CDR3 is TGTGCCAGCAGCGTACAGGGAGGTTCCTACGAGCAGTACTTC. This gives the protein CASSVQGGSYEQYF.

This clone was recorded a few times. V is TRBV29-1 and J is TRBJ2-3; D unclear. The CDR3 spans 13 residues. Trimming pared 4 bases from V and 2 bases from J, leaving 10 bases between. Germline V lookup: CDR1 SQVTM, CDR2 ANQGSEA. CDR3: CSVADTHTDTQYF. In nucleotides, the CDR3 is TGCAGCGTTGCTGACACCCACACAGATACGCAGTATTTT.

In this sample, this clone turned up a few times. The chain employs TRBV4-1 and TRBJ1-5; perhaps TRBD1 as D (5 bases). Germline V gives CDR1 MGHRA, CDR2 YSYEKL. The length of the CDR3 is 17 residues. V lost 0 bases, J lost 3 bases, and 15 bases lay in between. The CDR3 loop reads CASSQDPGGTVNQPQHF. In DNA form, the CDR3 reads TGCGCCAGCAGCCAAGACCCTGGAGGGACGGTCAATCAGCCCCAGCATTTT.

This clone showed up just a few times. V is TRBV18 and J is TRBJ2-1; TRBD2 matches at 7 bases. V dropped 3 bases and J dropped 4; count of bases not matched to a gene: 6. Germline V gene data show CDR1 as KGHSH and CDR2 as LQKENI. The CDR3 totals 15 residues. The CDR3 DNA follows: TGTGCCAGCTCACCGTTTGAGCGGGATTACAATGAGCAGTTCTTC. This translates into CASSPFERDYNEQFF. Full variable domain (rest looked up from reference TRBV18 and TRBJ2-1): NAGVMQNPRHLVRRRGQEARLRCSPMKGHSHVYWYRQLPEEGLKFMVYLQKENIIDESGMPKERFSAEFPKEGPSILRIQQVVRGDSAAYFCASSPFERDYNEQFFGPGTRLTVL.

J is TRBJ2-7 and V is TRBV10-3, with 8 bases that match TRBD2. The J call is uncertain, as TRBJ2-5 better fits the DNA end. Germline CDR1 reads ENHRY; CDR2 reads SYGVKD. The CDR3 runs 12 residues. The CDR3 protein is CAISETSGTQYF. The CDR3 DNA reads TGTGCCATCAGTGAGACTAGCGGGACCCAGTACTTC.

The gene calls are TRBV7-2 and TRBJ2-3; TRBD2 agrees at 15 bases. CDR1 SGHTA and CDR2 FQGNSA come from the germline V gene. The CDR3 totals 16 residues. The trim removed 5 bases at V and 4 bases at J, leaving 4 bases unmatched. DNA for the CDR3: TGTGCCAGCAGCCATCGGACTAGCGGGAGGGCAGATACGCAGTATTTT. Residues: CASSHRTSGRADTQYF.

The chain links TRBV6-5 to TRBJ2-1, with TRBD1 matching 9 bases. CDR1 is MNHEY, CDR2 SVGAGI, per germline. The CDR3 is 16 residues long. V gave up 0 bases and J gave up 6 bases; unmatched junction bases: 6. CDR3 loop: CASSYSSGTGSNEQFF. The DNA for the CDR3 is TGTGCCAGCAGTTACTCATCCGGGACAGGGAGCAATGAGCAGTTCTTC.

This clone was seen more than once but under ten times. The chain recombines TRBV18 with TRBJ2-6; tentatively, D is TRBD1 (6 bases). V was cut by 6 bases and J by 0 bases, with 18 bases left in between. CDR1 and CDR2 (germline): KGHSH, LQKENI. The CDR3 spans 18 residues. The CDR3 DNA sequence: TGTGCCAGCTCGAAGCGACAGGCCACCGTCTCTGGGGCCAACGTCCTGACTTTC. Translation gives CASSKRQATVSGANVLTF.